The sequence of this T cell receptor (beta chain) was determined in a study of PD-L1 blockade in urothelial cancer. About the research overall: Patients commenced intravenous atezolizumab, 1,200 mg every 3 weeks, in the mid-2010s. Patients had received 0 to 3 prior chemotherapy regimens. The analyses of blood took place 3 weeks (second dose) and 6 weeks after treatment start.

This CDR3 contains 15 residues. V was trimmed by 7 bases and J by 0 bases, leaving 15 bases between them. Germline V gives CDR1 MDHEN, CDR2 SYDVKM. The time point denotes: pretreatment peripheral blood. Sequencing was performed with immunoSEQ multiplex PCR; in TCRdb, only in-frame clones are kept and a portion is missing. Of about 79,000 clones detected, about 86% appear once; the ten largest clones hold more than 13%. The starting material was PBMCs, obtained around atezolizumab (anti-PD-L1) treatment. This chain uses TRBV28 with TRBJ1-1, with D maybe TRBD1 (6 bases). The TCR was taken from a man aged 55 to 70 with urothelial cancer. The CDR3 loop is CASIKWAGVNTEAFF. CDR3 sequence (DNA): TGTGCCAGCATCAAGTGGGCAGGGGTGAACACTGAAGCTTTCTTT.